The clone carrying this T cell receptor (beta chain) was found a few times. The junction had 2 bases not matched to a gene; V was cut back by 0 bases and J by 1 base. Germline V gene data show CDR1 as SGHRS and CDR2 as YFSETQ. The CDR3 sequence is 15 residues long. The data derive from a study of blood T cell repertoires in COVID-19. Study background: Researchers got acute and convalescent COVID-19 samples from the United States, Italy and Spain. T cells, B-cell-depleted T cells, or PBMCs provided the cDNA or gDNA that served as material.

Authors' data handling: The assay estimated nucleated cells by amplifying reference gene primers. Profiled with immunoSEQ multiplex PCR; TCRdb holds only in-frame clones, not every one. V and J calls plus clone size are reproduced from that table; the DNA served to infer D and trimming. The table includes approximately 170,000 clones, approximately 80% detected once. The origin of this receptor is a woman aged 50 to 60 with acute or convalescent COVID-19. This chain joins TRBV5-1 and TRBJ2-3, with 7 bases that match TRBD1. The material sequenced was peripheral blood. The CDR3 bases are TGCGCCAGCAGCTTGGAGGGGACAGGCACAGATACGCAGTATTTT. The encoded protein is CASSLEGTGTDTQYF.